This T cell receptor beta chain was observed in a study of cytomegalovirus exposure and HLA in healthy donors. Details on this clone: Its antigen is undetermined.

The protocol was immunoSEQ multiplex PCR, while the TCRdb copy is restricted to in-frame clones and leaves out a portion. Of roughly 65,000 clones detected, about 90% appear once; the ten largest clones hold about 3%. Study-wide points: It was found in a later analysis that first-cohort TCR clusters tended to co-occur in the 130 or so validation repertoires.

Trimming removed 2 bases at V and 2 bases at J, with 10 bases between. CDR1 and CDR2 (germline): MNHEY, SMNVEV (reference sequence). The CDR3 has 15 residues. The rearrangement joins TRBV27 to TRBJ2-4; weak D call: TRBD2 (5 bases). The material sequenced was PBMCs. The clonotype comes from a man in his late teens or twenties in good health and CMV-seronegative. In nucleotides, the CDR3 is TGTGCCAGCAGTTTAGGGAGCGCAACCAAAAACATTCAGTACTTC. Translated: CASSLGSATKNIQYF.